The following is a T cell receptor beta chain sequence with its context. Its specificity is not known. The V gene end was trimmed by 2 bases and the J gene end by 9 bases; junction bases not matched to a gene: 9. This CDR3 comprises 15 residues. From germline, CDR1 is MDHEN and CDR2 SYDVKM. This sample was included in a study of cytomegalovirus exposure and HLA in healthy donors. Overall study findings and caveats: The classifier, whose performance was assessed in both the original and validation cohorts, reportedly diagnosed cytomegalovirus status with high specificity and sensitivity.

PCR primers comprised 60 Vbeta and 13 Jbeta primers. Sequenced by immunoSEQ multiplex PCR; TCRdb stores in-frame clones only, minus some. The table has about 130,000 clones, roughly 70% seen once. The sequenced sample consisted of PBMCs. This TCR derives from a man between 40 and 49 years old in good health and CMV-seropositive. This rearrangement joins TRBV28 to TRBJ1-3; TRBD1 matches 8 bases. CDR3 sequence: CASSLGQGYGGTIYF. CDR3 nucleotides: TGTGCCAGCAGTTTAGGACAGGGCTATGGGGGCACCATATATTTT. Based on the CDR3 plus reference TRBV28 and TRBJ1-3, the full variable domain is DVKVTQSSRYLVKRTGEKVFLECVQDMDHENMFWYRQDPGLGLRLIYFSYDVKMKEKGDIPEGYSVSREKKERFSLILESASTNQTSMYLCASSLGQGYGGTIYFGEGSWLTVV.